These T cell receptor beta chains were read from a single sample in a study of blood T cell repertoires in COVID-19. TCRdb's table, derived via immunoSEQ multiplex PCR, lists solely in-frame clones and lacks some. The sample records 500,000 to 600,000 clones, 85% to 90% being singletons. Material: peripheral blood. These receptors originate from a woman aged 50 to 60 with COVID-19, enrolled during active disease. CDR3s include the opening cysteine and the closing phenylalanine or tryptophan. Fields, in order: V gene, clone size, J gene, D gene, CDR3 protein, CDR3 DNA. D genes are given only for firm matches. Clone size is given for some rows only: seen once, a few or many times, or a class if the clone is expanded.

TRBV9,.,TRBJ1-5,.,CASSVGPGPRNQPQHF,TGTGCCAGCAGCGTAGGTCCAGGCCCGCGCAATCAGCCCCAGCATTTT
TRBV2,.,TRBJ2-3,.,CASSVSGSTDTQYF,TGTGCCAGCAGTGTTAGCGGCTCCACAGATACGCAGTATTTT
TRBV19,.,TRBJ1-5,.,CASKVSDTHSNQPQHF,TGTGCCAGTAAGGTCAGCGATACACATAGCAATCAGCCCCAGCATTTT
TRBV29-1,once,TRBJ2-3,TRBD1,CSAQKGQGPDTQYF,TGCAGCGCGCAGAAGGGACAGGGGCCAGATACGCAGTATTTT
TRBV30,.,TRBJ2-1,TRBD2,CAWRSGTSGGNEQFF,TGTGCCTGGAGATCCGGGACTAGCGGGGGCAATGAGCAGTTCTTC
TRBV19,.,TRBJ1-2,.,CASSPRNYGYTF,TGTGCCAGTAGTCCCCGGAACTATGGCTACACCTTC
TRBV9,.,TRBJ1-2,.,CASSVTWGRGGDYGYTF,TGTGCCAGCAGCGTTACCTGGGGACGGGGAGGGGACTATGGCTACACCTTC
TRBV28,.,TRBJ2-4,.,CASSSGSLAKNIQYF,TGTGCCAGCAGTTCAGGGTCGTTAGCCAAAAACATTCAGTACTTC
TRBV9,few,TRBJ1-6,.,CASSPSVRDSPLHF,.
TRBV7-9,.,TRBJ1-2,TRBD1,CASSLLTGGFGYTF,TGTGCCAGCAGCTTGCTTACAGGGGGCTTTGGCTACACCTTC
TRBV30,.,TRBJ2-7,TRBD1,CASRGTGTYEQYF,TGTGCCTCTAGGGGGACAGGTACCTACGAGCAGTACTTC
TRBV5-6,.,TRBJ1-1,TRBD1,CASSLVGHTQGTAFF,TGTGCCAGCAGCTTGGTTGGGCACACACAGGGGACAGCTTTCTTT
TRBV30,few,TRBJ1-1,.,CAWGGVRQGNTEAFF,TGTGCCTGGGGAGGGGTCCGGCAGGGGAACACTGAAGCTTTCTTT
TRBV27,.,TRBJ1-6,.,CASSKTGSYNSPLHF,TGTGCCAGCAGTAAAACAGGCTCCTATAATTCACCCCTCCACTTT
TRBV4-2,.,TRBJ1-3,TRBD1,CASSQLPGTGGSGNTIYF,TGTGCCAGCAGCCAGCTTCCCGGGACAGGGGGTTCAGGAAACACCATATATTTT
TRBV7-3,.,TRBJ2-1,TRBD1,CASSASSTGFGEQFF,TGTGCCAGCAGCGCATCTTCGACAGGGTTTGGTGAGCAGTTCTTC
TRBV2,.,TRBJ1-3,TRBD1,CASRGDRAISGNTIYF,TGTGCCAGCAGGGGGGACAGGGCCATCTCTGGAAACACCATATATTTT
TRBV5-6,.,TRBJ2-1,TRBD1,CASSYRTGLENEQFF,TGTGCCAGCAGCTATCGGACAGGGCTGGAAAATGAGCAGTTCTTC
TRBV7-9,.,TRBJ2-3,.,CASSLTGGATDTQYF,TGTGCCAGCAGCTTAACTGGGGGGGCGACAGATACGCAGTATTTT
TRBV5-4,.,TRBJ1-4,.,CASSQNSEKLFF,TGTGCCAGCAGCCAAAACTCGGAAAAACTGTTTTTT
TRBV4-2,.,TRBJ1-1,.,CASSQDRGNTEAFF,TGTGCCAGCAGCCAAGACAGGGGGAACACTGAAGCTTTCTTT
TRBV2,.,TRBJ1-2,.,CARQSVGGIGYGYTF,TGTGCCAGACAGTCCGTGGGGGGTATCGGCTATGGCTACACCTTC